This T cell receptor (beta chain) was obtained from a study of blood T cell repertoires in COVID-19. Study-level information: Sources were T cells, B-cell-depleted T cells, or PBMCs; the material itself was cDNA or gDNA.

TCRdb keeps only in-frame clones here, not all; method: immunoSEQ multiplex PCR. The sample has about 320,000 clones; approximately 88% are singletons. Ages ranged from roughly 18 to 100 years, with residence in 20 to 30 US areas. Participants had their cohort set by participant-reported clinical history. Resolution of symptoms, clearance, or two negative PCRs was present in recovered Cohort 3 donors. Looked up from germline, CDR1 is MNHEY and CDR2 is SVGEGT. The trim removed 3 bases at V and 0 bases at J, leaving 6 bases unmatched. The CDR3 has 17 amino acids. This chain uses TRBV6-2 or TRBV6-3 with TRBJ2-2; the match to TRBD2 covers 8 bases. This clonotype was sampled from a man aged 30 to 39 who had recovered from COVID-19. Material for sequencing was PBMCs or T cells enriched from blood (not recorded which). CDR3 sequence reads: CASSYHRGGPNTGELFF. DNA for the CDR3: TGTGCCAGCAGTTATCACCGGGGGGGCCCGAACACCGGGGAGCTGTTTTTT.